These T cell receptor beta chains were read from a single sample in a study of Graves' ophthalmopathy and Graves' hyperthyroidism. TCRdb passed the multiplex PCR reads through MiXCR, listing each CDR3 protein once. This sample has about 370,000 distinct CDR3 sequences, with approximately 16% found just once. The sample taken for sequencing was peripheral blood. The origin of the receptors is a woman aged 18-29 years with Graves' ophthalmopathy. Each CDR3 is given with its conserved first and last residue.

V: TRBV6-1; length: 14; J: TRBJ1-3; CDR3: CASRKGASGNTIYF
V: TRBV7-2; length: 14; J: TRBJ1-3; CDR3: CASSLTGNGNTIYF
V: TRBV7-6; length: 16; J: TRBJ1-1; CDR3: CASSLALGTGNTEAFF
V: TRBV6-1; length: 14; J: TRBJ2-7; CDR3: CASSEIVISYEQYF
V: TRBV7-2; length: 14; J: TRBJ1-5; CDR3: CASSPRTKNQPQHF
V: TRBV6-1; length: 16; J: TRBJ1-3; CDR3: CASSTRTGLSGNTIYF
V: TRBV11-2; length: 17; J: TRBJ1-1; CDR3: CASSLVRPQRHNLEAFF
V: TRBV14; length: 14; J: TRBJ1-6; CDR3: CASSQAIGLSPLHF
V: TRBV6-5; length: 16; J: TRBJ2-7; CDR3: CASSTSGSVDTYEQYF
V: TRBV6-2/TRBV6-3; length: 12; J: TRBJ1-1; CDR3: CASLRRGTEAFF
V: TRBV11-2; length: 13; J: TRBJ2-2; CDR3: CASSFTGTGELFF
V: TRBV19; length: 16; J: TRBJ1-1; CDR3: CASGMGATGANTEAFF
V: TRBV28; length: 13; J: TRBJ1-1; CDR3: CASSPFLSQGAFF
V: TRBV6-5; length: 14; J: TRBJ1-1; CDR3: CASRYEDTFPEAFF
V: TRBV6-2/TRBV6-3; length: 15; J: TRBJ1-1; CDR3: CASSYRWGVRTEAFF
V: TRBV4-2; length: 15; J: TRBJ2-7; CDR3: CASSQRAVGGYEQYF
V: TRBV24-1; length: 16; J: TRBJ2-2; CDR3: CATSDLGTGMPGELFF
V: TRBV6-2/TRBV6-3; length: 13; J: TRBJ1-5; CDR3: CATKRGGREPQHF
V: TRBV24-1; length: 13; J: TRBJ1-6; CDR3: CATMGLPGSPLHF
V: TRBV19; length: 16; J: TRBJ2-2; CDR3: CASTSSPGLYTGELFF
V: TRBV7-9; length: 14; J: TRBJ1-6; CDR3: CASTKGQVNSPLHF
V: TRBV5-5; length: 12; J: TRBJ2-7; CDR3: CASSPQRQAMYF
V: TRBV27; length: 14; J: TRBJ2-7; CDR3: CASSLGGETYEQYF
V: TRBV28; length: 16; J: TRBJ2-4; CDR3: CASSVRRTLAKNIQYF
V: TRBV20-1; length: 13; J: TRBJ2-5; CDR3: CSTAWERGETQYF
V: TRBV6-2/TRBV6-3; length: 14; J: TRBJ2-2; CDR3: CASSYEGSTGELFF
V: TRBV19; length: 13; J: TRBJ2-2; CDR3: CASSMRGDGELFF
V: TRBV7-2; length: 13; J: TRBJ2-7; CDR3: CASSGIARGEQYF
V: TRBV20-1; length: 16; J: TRBJ1-5; CDR3: CSASGQGTYSNQPQHF
V: TRBV7-2; length: 13; J: TRBJ2-7; CDR3: CASSHGTMYEQYF
V: TRBV7-6; length: 15; J: TRBJ2-2; CDR3: CASSPGRGPTGELFF
V: TRBV6-2/TRBV6-3; length: 15; J: TRBJ1-3; CDR3: CASSYSVASGNTIYF
V: TRBV11-2; length: 16; J: TRBJ1-5; CDR3: CASSLVGQISNQPQHF
V: TRBV11-2; length: 16; J: TRBJ2-2; CDR3: CASSLLGGTNTGELFF
V: TRBV27; length: 15; J: TRBJ1-3; CDR3: CASSDRPGPGNTIYF
V: TRBV6-2/TRBV6-3; length: 17; J: TRBJ2-7; CDR3: CASRTVLAGVIAYEQYF
V: TRBV30; length: 13; J: TRBJ1-2; CDR3: CAWIRTGSRGYTF
V: TRBV29-1; length: 18; J: TRBJ1-6; CDR3: CSVASGNGRGTYNSPLHF
V: TRBV30; length: 13; J: TRBJ1-6; CDR3: CAWSVQADSPLHF
V: TRBV9; length: 16; J: TRBJ2-5; CDR3: CASSVGTRVERETQYF
V: TRBV5-1; length: 14; J: TRBJ2-7; CDR3: CASSPDRAKNEQYF
V: TRBV24-1; length: 19; J: TRBJ1-5; CDR3: CATTSFRTGGEGSNQPQHF
V: TRBV7-8; length: 13; J: TRBJ2-7; CDR3: CASSPGYSDEQYF
V: TRBV6-2/TRBV6-3; length: 17; J: TRBJ2-6; CDR3: CASTNGAGESGANVLTF
V: TRBV12-3/TRBV12-4; length: 13; J: TRBJ1-1; CDR3: CASRGLRGAEAFF
V: TRBV2; length: 16; J: TRBJ1-1; CDR3: CASHKPGGISNTEAFF
V: TRBV28; length: 13; J: TRBJ2-7; CDR3: CASNPGTGNEQYF
V: TRBV12-3/TRBV12-4; length: 16; J: TRBJ1-5; CDR3: CASSLAGRGSNQPQHF
V: TRBV13; length: 13; J: TRBJ1-1; CDR3: CASTRGDRAKAFF
V: TRBV7-2; length: 13; J: TRBJ2-7; CDR3: CASRPDSLYEQYF
V: TRBV6-2/TRBV6-3; length: 14; J: TRBJ1-5; CDR3: CASSKEGSNQPQHF
V: TRBV6-2/TRBV6-3; length: 14; J: TRBJ2-5; CDR3: CASSVVLEGETQYF
V: TRBV2; length: 15; J: TRBJ2-7; CDR3: CASRAIAGGRGEQYF
V: TRBV5-1; length: 11; J: TRBJ1-6; CDR3: CASKGNSPLHF